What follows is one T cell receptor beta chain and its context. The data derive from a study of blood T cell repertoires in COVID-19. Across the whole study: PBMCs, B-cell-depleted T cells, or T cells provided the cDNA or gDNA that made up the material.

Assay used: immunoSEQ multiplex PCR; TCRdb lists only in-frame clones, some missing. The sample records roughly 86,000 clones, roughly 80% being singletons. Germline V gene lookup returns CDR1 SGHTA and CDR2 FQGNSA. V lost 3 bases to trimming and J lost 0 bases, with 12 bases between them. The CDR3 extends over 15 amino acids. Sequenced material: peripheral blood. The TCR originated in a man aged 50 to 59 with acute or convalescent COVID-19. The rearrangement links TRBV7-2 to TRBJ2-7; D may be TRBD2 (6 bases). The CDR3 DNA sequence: TGTGCCAGCAGCTTGGGTTTCGGGAGCTCCTACGAGCAGTACTTC. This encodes CASSLGFGSSYEQYF. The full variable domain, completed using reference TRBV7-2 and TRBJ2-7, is GAGVSQSPSNKVTEKGKDVELRCDPISGHTALYWYRQSLGQGLEFLIYFQGNSAPDKSGLPSDRFSAERTGGSVSTLTIQRTQQEDSAVYLCASSLGFGSSYEQYFGPGTRLTVT.